This T cell receptor (beta chain) came from a study of read filtering for tumor transcriptome and immune sequencing. Study background: Mean patient age was roughly 61 years, range about 45 to 85; around 17 male, over twelve female. DNase treatment preceded whole-transcriptome library preparation. TCR-mapped reads were about 3.5 to 11 million with IR-seq versus about 85 to 1,300 with RNA-seq.

A few counts support this clonotype. The CDR3 contains 14 residues. Germline V CDR1 and CDR2: KGHSH, LQKENI. The V and J ends lost 0 bases and 4 bases respectively, with 10 bases between them. From approximately 430 ng of RNA, a library with molecular barcoded alpha/delta and beta/gamma adaptors was made. TCRdb itself ran the reads through MiXCR, one entry per CDR3 protein. The sample lists 50,000 or so distinct CDR3 sequences; approximately 18% were seen once. The origin of this receptor is a donor over 35 with multiple myeloma. The chain uses TRBV18 and TRBJ2-7, with D perhaps matching TRBD2 (6 bases). Sample: a population of CD138-negative cells sorted from bone marrow. The CDR3 DNA reads as TGTGCCAGCTCACCACCGGGACTCTCTTACGAGCAGTACTTC. Residues: CASSPPGLSYEQYF.